A selection of T cell receptor beta chains follows, all from one sample in a study of shared clonotypes between healthy human individuals. The protocol was immunoSEQ multiplex PCR, while the TCRdb copy is restricted to in-frame clones and leaves out a portion. The sample has over a million clones, more than 95% seen once; the top ten hold roughly 1.1%. Specimen: naive CD4+ T cells sorted from blood. Receptor source: a man under 40 in good health. Both conserved end residues are part of each CDR3. Fields, in order: D gene, clone size, J gene, V gene, CDR3 protein, CDR3 DNA. The D gene is left open where the match is weak. Size values are once, few and many counts, or a class for expanded clones, and some rows have none.

d_call: TRBD1; clone_size: NA; j_call: TRBJ2-1; v_call: TRBV7-2; cdr3_aa: CASSPWDRASYNEQFF; cdr3_nt: TGTGCCAGCAGCCCCTGGGACAGGGCATCCTACAATGAGCAGTTCTTC
d_call: TRBD2; clone_size: NA; j_call: TRBJ2-7; v_call: TRBV27; cdr3_aa: CASNTLAPGTGGHYEQYF; cdr3_nt: TGTGCCAGCAATACCCTGGCGCCCGGCACGGGAGGCCACTACGAGCAGTACTTC
d_call: TRBD2; clone_size: NA; j_call: TRBJ2-5; v_call: TRBV5-1; cdr3_aa: CASSLNPTSSGETQYF; cdr3_nt: TGCGCCAGCAGCTTAAACCCGACTAGCTCGGGAGAGACCCAGTACTTC
d_call: TRBD2; clone_size: NA; j_call: TRBJ2-3; v_call: TRBV7-9; cdr3_aa: CASSAASGRDTQYF; cdr3_nt: TGTGCCAGCAGCGCCGCTAGCGGGAGGGATACGCAGTATTTT
d_call: NA; clone_size: NA; j_call: TRBJ1-5; v_call: TRBV11-2; cdr3_aa: CASTTGLNQPQHF; cdr3_nt: TGTGCCAGCACGACAGGATTAAATCAGCCCCAGCATTTT
d_call: TRBD1; clone_size: NA; j_call: TRBJ1-4; v_call: TRBV5-1; cdr3_aa: CASRPGQGEEKLFF; cdr3_nt: TGCGCCAGCAGACCGGGACAGGGGGAGGAAAAACTGTTTTTT
d_call: NA; clone_size: few; j_call: TRBJ1-2; v_call: TRBV4-1; cdr3_aa: CASSQVTTAGGYTF; cdr3_nt: TGCGCCAGCAGCCAAGTAACAACAGCTGGTGGCTACACCTTC
d_call: NA; clone_size: NA; j_call: TRBJ1-5; v_call: TRBV19; cdr3_aa: CASSIRTGSGQPQHF; cdr3_nt: TGTGCCAGTAGTATCCGGACGGGTTCAGGGCAGCCCCAGCATTTT
d_call: NA; clone_size: once; j_call: TRBJ2-3; v_call: TRBV28; cdr3_aa: CASSEFGDTQYF; cdr3_nt: TGTGCCAGCAGTGAGTTCGGAGATACGCAGTATTTT
d_call: TRBD2; clone_size: NA; j_call: TRBJ2-7; v_call: TRBV13; cdr3_aa: CASTLAGGSYEQYF; cdr3_nt: TGTGCCAGTACCCTAGCGGGGGGATCCTACGAGCAGTACTTC
d_call: NA; clone_size: once; j_call: TRBJ2-1; v_call: TRBV5-1; cdr3_aa: CASSFGSLVWGGYNEQFF; cdr3_nt: TGCGCCAGCAGCTTTGGCAGCTTGGTGTGGGGTGGCTACAATGAGCAGTTCTTC
d_call: NA; clone_size: NA; j_call: TRBJ1-3; v_call: TRBV7-8; cdr3_aa: CASSLGRGGNTIYF; cdr3_nt: TGTGCCAGCAGCTTAGGTAGGGGGGGAAACACCATATATTTT
d_call: TRBD1; clone_size: NA; j_call: TRBJ2-1; v_call: TRBV7-3; cdr3_aa: CASSREQGAYNEQFF; cdr3_nt: TGTGCCAGCAGCAGGGAGCAGGGGGCCTACAATGAGCAGTTCTTC
d_call: NA; clone_size: NA; j_call: TRBJ2-1; v_call: TRBV29-1; cdr3_aa: CSVGSGASSYNEQFF; cdr3_nt: TGCAGCGTTGGTTCAGGGGCGAGCTCCTACAATGAGCAGTTCTTC
d_call: NA; clone_size: NA; j_call: TRBJ2-7; v_call: TRBV4-3; cdr3_aa: CASSLQYGDEQYF; cdr3_nt: TGCGCCAGCAGCCTTCAGTATGGGGACGAGCAGTACTTC
d_call: TRBD2; clone_size: NA; j_call: TRBJ2-3; v_call: TRBV5-4; cdr3_aa: CASSFLAGGTDTQYF; cdr3_nt: TGTGCCAGCAGCTTCTTAGCGGGAGGCACAGATACGCAGTATTTT
d_call: TRBD1; clone_size: NA; j_call: TRBJ1-5; v_call: TRBV6-6; cdr3_aa: CASSAGTGVSNQPQHF; cdr3_nt: TGTGCCAGCAGTGCCGGGACAGGGGTTAGCAATCAGCCCCAGCATTTT
d_call: NA; clone_size: NA; j_call: TRBJ2-1; v_call: TRBV28; cdr3_aa: CAIRGGPSYNEQFF; cdr3_nt: TGTGCCATCCGCGGGGGCCCCTCCTACAATGAGCAGTTCTTC
d_call: NA; clone_size: NA; j_call: TRBJ1-3; v_call: TRBV18; cdr3_aa: CASSPQASSGNTIYF; cdr3_nt: TGTGCCAGCTCACCACAGGCCAGCTCTGGAAACACCATATATTTT
d_call: NA; clone_size: NA; j_call: TRBJ1-2; v_call: TRBV7-8; cdr3_aa: CASSLKYGINYGYTF; cdr3_nt: TGTGCCAGCAGCTTAAAGTACGGAATCAACTATGGCTACACCTTC
d_call: NA; clone_size: NA; j_call: TRBJ2-5; v_call: TRBV5-1; cdr3_aa: CASSLAYGETQYF; cdr3_nt: TGCGCCAGCAGCTTAGCTTATGGGGAGACCCAGTACTTC
d_call: TRBD2; clone_size: NA; j_call: TRBJ2-7; v_call: TRBV10-3; cdr3_aa: CAISESGLAGGPSYEQYF; cdr3_nt: TGTGCCATCAGTGAGTCGGGACTAGCGGGAGGGCCCTCCTACGAGCAGTACTTC
d_call: TRBD1; clone_size: NA; j_call: TRBJ2-1; v_call: TRBV6-1; cdr3_aa: CASSRDRANDEQFF; cdr3_nt: TGTGCCAGCAGCCGGGACAGGGCTAATGATGAGCAGTTCTTC
d_call: TRBD1; clone_size: NA; j_call: TRBJ2-5; v_call: TRBV5-5; cdr3_aa: CASIRGPQETQYF; cdr3_nt: TGTGCCAGCATCAGGGGGCCTCAAGAGACCCAGTACTTC
d_call: NA; clone_size: NA; j_call: TRBJ1-5; v_call: TRBV27; cdr3_aa: CASSLSPFRDGQSNQPQHF; cdr3_nt: TGTGCCAGCAGTTTATCCCCTTTCCGGGACGGACAGTCAAATCAGCCCCAGCATTTT
d_call: NA; clone_size: NA; j_call: TRBJ2-5; v_call: TRBV7-2; cdr3_aa: CASSPGTGETQYF; cdr3_nt: TGTGCCAGCAGCCCCGGTACTGGGGAGACCCAGTACTTC
d_call: NA; clone_size: NA; j_call: TRBJ2-6; v_call: TRBV25-1; cdr3_aa: CASSEWGDSGANVLTF; cdr3_nt: TGTGCCAGCAGTGAATGGGGGGACTCTGGGGCCAACGTCCTGACTTTC
d_call: NA; clone_size: NA; j_call: TRBJ2-1; v_call: TRBV18; cdr3_aa: CASSTLSYNEQFF; cdr3_nt: TGTGCCAGCTCAACATTGTCGTACAATGAGCAGTTCTTC
d_call: TRBD1; clone_size: NA; j_call: TRBJ2-7; v_call: TRBV5-1; cdr3_aa: CASSAGQGLYEQYF; cdr3_nt: TGCGCCAGCAGCGCCGGACAGGGCCTTTACGAGCAGTACTTC
d_call: NA; clone_size: NA; j_call: TRBJ2-1; v_call: TRBV28; cdr3_aa: CASSLAGIGNNEQFF; cdr3_nt: TGTGCCAGCAGTTTGGCCGGGATCGGGAACAATGAGCAGTTCTTC
d_call: NA; clone_size: NA; j_call: TRBJ2-1; v_call: TRBV5-1; cdr3_aa: CASSLADYNEQFF; cdr3_nt: TGCGCCAGCAGCTTGGCGGACTACAATGAGCAGTTCTTC